The next 26 T cell receptor beta chains were all read from a single sample in a study of siplizumab effects on memory and regulatory T cells. Here immunoSEQ multiplex PCR was the method, and the copy in TCRdb shows in-frame clones only, minus some. Among 90,000 to 120,000 clones listed, around 95% were seen once. Sequencing was performed on Tregs sorted from blood. Receptor source: a human donor in good health.

The J gene is TRBJ2-3, the V gene TRBV7-9; unclear D gene. CDR1 and CDR2 (germline): SEHNR, FQNEAQ (reference sequence). The CDR3 has 15 residues. V was pared by 1 base and J by 3 bases, with 11 bases between. For the CDR3, the DNA is TGTGCCAGCAGCTTAGGACGGGCGATAACAGATACGCAGTATTTT. As protein: CASSLGRAITDTQYF.

The V call is TRBV5-4, the J call TRBJ2-1; 14 bases fit TRBD2. The V gene's germline CDR1 is SGHNT and CDR2 YYREEE (reference sequence). J gave up 8 bases and V 4 bases, and 8 bases lay outside the gene matches. This CDR3 has 16 residues. The CDR3 DNA follows: TGTGCCAGCAGCCTAGCGGGACTAGCGGGAGACGATGAGCAGTTCTTC. It codes for CASSLAGLAGDDEQFF.

In the case of this clone: This CDR3 is also generated by other DNA sequences in the sample. The gene calls are TRBV20-1 and TRBJ2-7; D is undetermined. CDR1 DFQATT and CDR2 SNEGSKA come from the germline V gene (reference sequence). With 6 bases removed from V and 3 bases from J, the gap between germline ends came to 6 bases. The CDR3 totals 10 residues. The CDR3 loop is CSALGYEQYF. The CDR3 nucleotides are TGCAGTGCCCTCGGCTACGAGCAGTACTTC.

The chain joins TRBV5-1 to TRBJ2-4, with D possibly TRBD1 on 5 matching bases. Trimming stripped 0 bases from V and 5 bases from J, with 9 bases between. The CDR3 extends over 14 amino acids. Per the germline V gene, CDR1 is SGHRS and CDR2 is YFSETQ. CDR3 DNA: TGCGCCAGCAGCTTGGGGTCGACAGAAAACATTCAGTACTTC. It is translated as CASSLGSTENIQYF.

The rearrangement links TRBV7-9 to TRBJ1-1; 9 nucleotides align to TRBD1. CDR1 and CDR2 (germline): SEHNR, FQNEAQ (reference sequence). After removal of 8 bases from V and 6 bases from J, the junction contained 16 bases not matched to a gene. CDR3 size: 16 residues. CDR3 bases: TGTGCCAGCGGCCCTTTGCTCGGGACAGGGAGCTCTGAAGCTTTCTTT. It yields the protein CASGPLLGTGSSEAFF. Full variable domain (rest looked up from reference TRBV7-9 and TRBJ1-1): DTGVSQNPRHKITKRGQNVTFRCDPISEHNRLYWYRQTLGQGPEFLTYFQNEAQLEKSRLLSDRFSAERPKGSFSTLEIQRTEQGDSAMYLCASGPLLGTGSSEAFFGQGTRLTVV.

The rearrangement links TRBV6-5 to TRBJ2-3; 8 bases align to TRBD2. The CDR3 spans 14 residues. The V segment lost 8 bases and the J segment 8 bases; nucleotides outside the gene matches: 12. CDR1 and CDR2 from the germline V gene are MNHEY and SVGAGI. The DNA for the CDR3 is TGTGCCAGCCGGTGGCGGGAGGACCGGGGTACGCAGTATTTT. It is translated as CASRWREDRGTQYF.

This chain uses TRBV6-6 with TRBJ2-1; 7 positions match TRBD1. The junction had 7 bases not matched to a gene; V was cut back by 8 bases and J by 6 bases. Germline CDR1 MNHNY, CDR2 SVGAGI (reference sequence). The CDR3 runs to 13 residues. The CDR3 here is CASGPTGVNEQFF. The CDR3 region has the DNA TGTGCCAGCGGACCCACAGGGGTCAATGAGCAGTTCTTC.

The CDR3 DNA reads TGTGCCAGCATGACAGGTCGGAGCACTGAAGCTTTCTTT. Translated, it gives CASMTGRSTEAFF. This sequence joins TRBV2 and TRBJ1-1; a weak D match, TRBD1 (6 bases). Germline CDR1 is SNHLY and CDR2 is FYNNEI. Trimming pared 7 bases from V and 4 bases from J, leaving 13 bases between. The CDR3 runs to 13 residues.

The sample holds one count of this clone. The chain employs TRBV19 and TRBJ2-4; D remains ambiguous. V was cut by 8 bases and J by 7 bases, with 18 bases left in between. CDR1 and CDR2 (germline): LNHDA, SQIVND (reference sequence). The CDR3 covers 14 residues. CDR3: CASWEGIGGNIQYF. The CDR3 DNA reads TGTGCCAGTTGGGAAGGGATCGGTGGGAACATTCAGTACTTC. Together with reference TRBV19 and TRBJ2-4, the CDR3 gives the full variable domain: DGGITQSPKYLFRKEGQNVTLSCEQNLNHDAMYWYRQDPGQGLRLIYYSQIVNDFQKGDIAEGYSVSREKKESFPLTVTSAQKNPTAFYLCASWEGIGGNIQYFGAGTRLSVL.

This clone was observed once. The chain combines TRBV9 with TRBJ2-1; D is unclear. Deletions cut 0 bases from V and 9 bases from J, with 7 bases between. The CDR3 extends over 12 amino acids. CDR1 SGDLS and CDR2 YYNGEE come from the germline V gene. CDR3 nucleotides: TGTGCCAGCAGCGTAGGGGGAACTGAGCAGTTCTTC. It specifies CASSVGGTEQFF.

This clone has just one count. This chain joins TRBV27 and TRBJ2-7, with D hard to call. The length of the CDR3 is 14 residues. The ends were cut back, 6 bases at V and 0 bases at J, with 12 bases in the middle. CDR1 and CDR2 (germline): MNHEY, SMNVEV (reference sequence). This CDR3 is CASSSLSSSYEQYF. DNA for the CDR3: TGTGCCAGCAGCTCCCTTTCCTCCTCCTACGAGCAGTACTTC.

Turning to this clone: Relative to the germline gene, one junction end is altered; a read error may explain this. The chain employs TRBV20-1 and TRBJ1-1; D gene unclear. Germline-derived CDR1 and CDR2 are DFQATT and SNEGSKA (reference sequence). This CDR3 has 8 amino acids. This chain's CDR3 is CSASDTAF. In DNA, the CDR3 is TGCAGTGCTAGTGACACCGCATTT.

This chain uses TRBV5-1 with TRBJ2-1; 14 positions match TRBD2. J lost 6 bases, V lost 3 bases, and 5 bases had no gene match. CDR1 is SGHRS and CDR2 is YFSETQ in the germline V gene. CDR3 length equals 16 residues. The CDR3, as DNA: TGCGCCAGCAGCTGGGGACTAGCGGGAGCAGTCAATGAGCAGTTCTTC. Its protein is CASSWGLAGAVNEQFF.

The chain combines TRBV18 with TRBJ1-4; D remains ambiguous. Trimming removed 0 bases from V and 5 bases from J, with 7 bases in between. Germline V lookup: CDR1 KGHSH, CDR2 LQKENI. The CDR3 is made up of 14 amino acids. The CDR3 DNA sequence: TGTGCCAGCTCACCACCGTGGCCCAATGAAAAACTGTTTTTT. Its protein is CASSPPWPNEKLFF. The full variable domain, rest sourced from reference TRBV18 and TRBJ1-4, is NAGVMQNPRHLVRRRGQEARLRCSPMKGHSHVYWYRQLPEEGLKFMVYLQKENIIDESGMPKERFSAEFPKEGPSILRIQQVVRGDSAAYFCASSPPWPNEKLFFGSGTQLSVL.

V usage is TRBV20-1 and J usage is TRBJ2-3; D remains ambiguous. The germline V gene encodes CDR1 DFQATT and CDR2 SNEGSKA (reference sequence). There are 11 residues in the CDR3. Trimming cost V 2 bases and J 3 bases, with 3 bases left between them. CDR3 protein: CSARPTDTQYF. CDR3 coding DNA: TGCAGTGCTAGACCGACAGATACGCAGTATTTT.

The rearrangement links TRBV20-1 to TRBJ1-1; 8 nucleotides match TRBD1. Germline V gene data show CDR1 as DFQATT and CDR2 as SNEGSKA (reference sequence). The CDR3 extends over 11 amino acids. This chain's CDR3 is CRADRATEAFF. CDR3 in DNA: TGCAGGGCGGACAGGGCAACTGAAGCTTTCTTT.

CDR3 in amino acids: CASKGRAYNEQFF. CDR3 DNA: TGTGCCAGCAAGGGGCGAGCCTACAATGAGCAGTTCTTC. The chain recombines TRBV7-2 with TRBJ2-1, with TRBD1 as a possible D gene (5 bases). Germline CDR1 SGHTA, CDR2 FQGNSA. This CDR3 is built from 13 residues. Trimming shortened V by 7 bases and J by 2 bases, and 9 bases separated the two germline ends.

This chain joins TRBV25-1 and TRBJ2-1; TRBD2 matches 7 bases. The CDR3 has 14 amino acids. Germline loops: CDR1 MGHDK, CDR2 SYGVNS. V shed 3 bases, J shed 3 bases, and the junction held 2 bases outside the gene matches. The CDR3 DNA follows: TGTGCCAGCAGTGAGGCTAGCGGCTACAATGAGCAGTTCTTC. The encoded protein is CASSEASGYNEQFF.

The chain has TRBV5-1 and TRBJ2-1; 8 nucleotides line up with TRBD2. CDR3 length: 13 residues. Trimming removed 7 bases from V and 5 bases from J; junction bases left unmatched: 5. Per germline, CDR1 SGHRS and CDR2 YFSETQ. CDR3 DNA sequence: TGCGCCAGCGAGACACTAGCGGACAATGAGCAGTTCTTC. Protein product: CASETLADNEQFF.

The rearrangement links TRBV9 to TRBJ1-3; D is uncertain. This CDR3 comprises 13 residues. V was pared by 0 bases and J by 4 bases, with 5 bases between. Per germline, CDR1 SGDLS and CDR2 YYNGEE. The CDR3 is CASSVGRGNTIYF. The CDR3 coding sequence is TGTGCCAGCAGCGTAGGGAGGGGAAACACCATATATTTT.

The chain carries TRBV5-4 and TRBJ2-2, with 8 positions matching TRBD2. J gave up 10 bases and V 4 bases, and 21 bases lay outside the gene matches. The CDR3 length is 18 residues. In germline, CDR1 is SGHNT, CDR2 YYREEE (reference sequence). This CDR3 reads CASSGTIIAGPPSKELFF. The CDR3, as DNA: TGTGCCAGCAGCGGGACCATCATAGCGGGACCCCCTAGTAAGGAGCTGTTTTTT.

This clone was counted a single time. The rearrangement links TRBV7-9 to TRBJ2-1; D remains unclear. The CDR3 consists of 14 residues. With 5 bases removed from V and 7 bases from J, the gap between germline ends came to 15 bases. The V gene's germline CDR1 is SEHNR and CDR2 FQNEAQ (reference sequence). The CDR3 DNA is TGTGCCAGCAGCCGCCTTGGAAGGGTTAATGAGCAGTTCTTC. The encoded protein is CASSRLGRVNEQFF.

The rearrangement links TRBV9 to TRBJ2-5; D ambiguous. Between the trimmed V and J ends, which lost 4 bases and 4 bases, there was a span of 11 bases. The germline V gene has CDR1 SGDLS and CDR2 YYNGEE. The CDR3 is made up of 13 amino acids. The CDR3 bases are TGTGCCAGCAGCCCTAGTCGATCAGAGACCCAGTACTTC. Protein product: CASSPSRSETQYF. Together with reference TRBV9 and TRBJ2-5, the CDR3 gives the full variable domain: DSGVTQTPKHLITATGQRVTLRCSPRSGDLSVYWYQQSLDQGLQFLIQYYNGEERAKGNILERFSAQQFPDLHSELNLSSLELGDSALYFCASSPSRSETQYFGPGTRLLVL.

V and J are TRBV30 and TRBJ1-2; TRBD1 matches 9 bases. CDR1 is GTSNPN and CDR2 is SVGIG in the germline V gene (reference sequence). V gave up 8 bases and J gave up 0 bases; unmatched junction bases: 10. The CDR3 is 15 amino acids. CDR3 bases: TGTGCCCGGCGCGGGACAGGGACTACTAACTATGGCTACACCTTC. Amino acid sequence: CARRGTGTTNYGYTF.

The gene calls are TRBV27 and TRBJ1-4, with TRBD1 as a possible D gene (5 bases). Germline V gene sequence: CDR1 MNHEY, CDR2 SMNVEV (reference sequence). The CDR3 runs to 14 residues. V was pared by 8 bases and J by 3 bases, with 13 bases between. Here the CDR3 reads CASAPARANEKLFF. The CDR3 nucleotides read TGTGCCAGCGCGCCTGCCAGGGCTAATGAAAAACTGTTTTTT.

V and J are TRBV7-9 and TRBJ2-3; D possibly corresponds to TRBD2 (5 bases). The CDR3 is 10 residues long. Between the trimmed V and J ends, which lost 5 bases and 13 bases, there was a span of 10 bases. In germline, CDR1 is SEHNR, CDR2 FQNEAQ (reference sequence). For the CDR3, the DNA is TGTGCCAGCAGCCGTACCGGGGAGTATTTT. Amino acid sequence: CASSRTGEYF.